This T cell receptor (beta chain) is from a study of CD8 T cells in Susac syndrome. V lost 7 bases to trimming and J lost 4 bases, with 11 bases between them. Germline lookup yields CDR1 MNHEY and CDR2 SVGAGI. The length of the CDR3 is 13 residues. Random hexamers primed reverse transcription of about 0.5 to 1 ug RNA. Via MiXCR, TCRdb re-called the immunoSEQ multiplex PCR reads, giving one row per CDR3 protein. This sample has roughly 200,000 distinct CDR3 sequences, with roughly 95% found just once. What was sequenced was CD4+ T cells from PBMCs. The chain joins TRBV6-5 to TRBJ2-1; D is undetermined. This TCR came from a human donor with multiple sclerosis. The CDR3 loop reads CASTSPSYNEQFF. In DNA form, the CDR3 reads TGTGCCAGCACCTCCCCCTCTTACAATGAGCAGTTCTTC.